The present T cell receptor beta chain was sequenced within a study of blood T cell repertoires in COVID-19. Study summary: Some COVID-19 samples were acute and others convalescent; all came from the United States, Italy and Spain. T cells, B-cell-depleted T cells, or PBMCs provided the cDNA or gDNA that served as material.

Authors' methods: For nucleated cells, counts were estimated from reference gene primer amplification. The data were produced by immunoSEQ multiplex PCR, yet TCRdb's version contains in-frame clones alone and is incomplete. The DNA gave D and trimming, while V, J and clone size come from that table. The top ten hold 10% to 13% of the sample, which has approximately 120,000 clones, around 80% seen once. The CDR3 has 13 amino acids. Between the trimmed V and J ends, which lost 7 bases and 7 bases, there was a span of 17 bases. Germline V CDR1 and CDR2: MNHEY, SVGAGI. This chain connects TRBV6-5 to TRBJ2-7, with TRBD2 as a possible D gene (6 bases). The TCR originated in a human donor in a cohort sampled during active COVID-19. The sample taken for sequencing was peripheral blood. CDR3 protein: CASTPAGFGEQYF. The CDR3 DNA is TGTGCCAGCACCCCTGCGGGGTTCGGGGAGCAGTACTTC.